This TCR beta chain was identified in a study of blood T cell repertoires in COVID-19. Produced via immunoSEQ multiplex PCR; TCRdb's table is partial and in-frame only. The sample includes roughly 300,000 clones, nearly 90% of them seen just once. Participants were aged about 18 to 90 years from 20 to 30 US areas. CDR1 and CDR2 from the germline V gene are ENHRY and SYGVKD. The junction had 5 bases not matched to a gene; V was cut back by 4 bases and J by 2 bases. CDR3 length: 16 amino acids. The rearrangement joins TRBV10-3 to TRBJ2-5, with 12 bases fitting TRBD2. Sequencing was carried out using PBMCs or T cells enriched from blood (not recorded which). This sequence originates from a woman in her twenties or thirties who had recovered from COVID-19. In DNA form, the CDR3 reads TGTGCCATCAGTGCGTCGACTAGCGGGGGACAAGAGACCCAGTACTTC. Residues: CAISASTSGGQETQYF.